This TCR beta chain was obtained from a study of blood T cell repertoires in COVID-19. Overall study context: Sources were T cells, B-cell-depleted T cells, or PBMCs; the material itself was cDNA or gDNA.

Repertoires were generated with immunoSEQ multiplex PCR, while TCRdb's copy carries only in-frame clones and drops some. The table includes about 150,000 clones, around 84% detected once. The CDR3 has 13 amino acids. With 4 bases removed from V and 2 bases from J, the gap between germline ends came to 9 bases. Germline CDR1 SGHRS, CDR2 YFSETQ. Participants were aged about 18 to 100 years, lived in around 25 US areas, and enrolled virtually. Sequencing was performed on PBMCs or T cells enriched from blood (not recorded which). The sequence derives from a man aged 50 to 60 who had recovered from COVID-19. J is TRBJ2-5 and V is TRBV5-1; D not resolved. CDR3 amino acids: CASSPGPQETQYF. CDR3 sequence (DNA): TGCGCCAGCAGCCCCGGTCCACAAGAGACCCAGTACTTC.